A selection of T cell receptor beta chains follows, all from one sample in a study of beta chain features in type 1 diabetes. Produced via immunoSEQ multiplex PCR; TCRdb's table is partial and in-frame only. The sample has 250,000 to 350,000 clones, 13% to 15% seen once. Sequenced sample: naive CD4+ T cells from blood. All receptors come from a man aged 25-40 years with type 1 diabetes. Both conserved end residues are part of each CDR3. D genes are given only for firm matches. Not every row has a clone size; where given, it reads once, few, many or a size class.

CDR3 DNA: TGTGCCAGCAGCGTCCCCGGGACAGGGGTCTACGAGCAGTACTTC
CDR3 protein: CASSVPGTGVYEQYF
CDR3 length: 15
J gene: TRBJ2-7
D gene: TRBD1
clone size: NA
V gene: TRBV5-4

CDR3 DNA: TGTGCCAGCAGCCTGGGACAATTGGGCTACACCTTC
CDR3 protein: CASSLGQLGYTF
CDR3 length: 12
J gene: TRBJ1-2
D gene: NA
clone size: NA
V gene: TRBV5-6

CDR3 DNA: TGTGCCAGCAGTTACCTAGACAGCCCCGAGCAGTACTTC
CDR3 protein: CASSYLDSPEQYF
CDR3 length: 13
J gene: TRBJ2-7
D gene: NA
clone size: NA
V gene: TRBV6-5

CDR3 DNA: TGTGCCAGCAGCTTCGTGGGCAGTGGAGATACGCAGTATTTT
CDR3 protein: CASSFVGSGDTQYF
CDR3 length: 14
J gene: TRBJ2-3
D gene: NA
clone size: once
V gene: TRBV7-3

CDR3 DNA: TGTGCCAGCAGCCAGGACGGGGTTCAGGCTGGGGGCTACACCTTC
CDR3 protein: CASSQDGVQAGGYTF
CDR3 length: 15
J gene: TRBJ1-2
D gene: NA
clone size: few
V gene: TRBV28

CDR3 DNA: TGCGCCAGCAGCTTGCTAGCGGGAGCGGGGAACGAGCAGTACTTC
CDR3 protein: CASSLLAGAGNEQYF
CDR3 length: 15
J gene: TRBJ2-7
D gene: TRBD2
clone size: few
V gene: TRBV5-1

CDR3 DNA: TGTGCCAGCAGCGTCTCGGGACACAGCTCCTACAATGAGCAGTTCTTC
CDR3 protein: CASSVSGHSSYNEQFF
CDR3 length: 16
J gene: TRBJ2-1
D gene: NA
clone size: few
V gene: TRBV9

CDR3 DNA: TGTGCCAGCAGTTCCTGGGCTGGGACTAGCGGAGACAATGAGCAGTTCTTC
CDR3 protein: CASSSWAGTSGDNEQFF
CDR3 length: 17
J gene: TRBJ2-1
D gene: TRBD2
clone size: few
V gene: TRBV7-2

CDR3 DNA: TGTGCCAGCAGCGTAGCCCAGCAAGAGACCCAGTACTTC
CDR3 protein: CASSVAQQETQYF
CDR3 length: 13
J gene: TRBJ2-5
D gene: NA
clone size: few
V gene: TRBV9

CDR3 DNA: TGTGCCAGCAATCCGGGACAGCCTTACAATGAGCAGTTCTTC
CDR3 protein: CASNPGQPYNEQFF
CDR3 length: 14
J gene: TRBJ2-1
D gene: TRBD1
clone size: NA
V gene: TRBV7-9

CDR3 DNA: TGTGCCAGCAGTTTAGGTCGGCCCAGAGGCATCGAGCAGTACTTC
CDR3 protein: CASSLGRPRGIEQYF
CDR3 length: 15
J gene: TRBJ2-7
D gene: NA
clone size: few
V gene: TRBV27

CDR3 DNA: TGTGCCAGCAGTGAACTGGGGGGACCCCTCTCCGGGGAGCTGTTTTTT
CDR3 protein: CASSELGGPLSGELFF
CDR3 length: 16
J gene: TRBJ2-2
D gene: NA
clone size: NA
V gene: TRBV2

CDR3 DNA: TGTGCCAGCAGGACACAGTCAACTGGAAACACCATATATTTT
CDR3 protein: CASRTQSTGNTIYF
CDR3 length: 14
J gene: TRBJ1-3
D gene: NA
clone size: NA
V gene: TRBV2

CDR3 DNA: TGTGCCAGCAGTGACTGGCAGGGCTACAACTATGGCTACACCTTC
CDR3 protein: CASSDWQGYNYGYTF
CDR3 length: 15
J gene: TRBJ1-2
D gene: NA
clone size: few
V gene: TRBV2

CDR3 DNA: TGTGCCAGCAGCTTTCGGGGCGGGACGACCTACAATGAGCAGTTCTTC
CDR3 protein: CASSFRGGTTYNEQFF
CDR3 length: 16
J gene: TRBJ2-1
D gene: NA
clone size: few
V gene: TRBV7-6

CDR3 DNA: TGTGCCAGCAGCCCCGGGTCCCGCACGGGGGAGCAGTACTTC
CDR3 protein: CASSPGSRTGEQYF
CDR3 length: 14
J gene: TRBJ2-7
D gene: NA
clone size: NA
V gene: TRBV7-3

CDR3 DNA: TGTGCCACCAGCCCCCGCAGGGATCTCTATGGCTACACCTTC
CDR3 protein: CATSPRRDLYGYTF
CDR3 length: 14
J gene: TRBJ1-2
D gene: NA
clone size: few
V gene: TRBV15

CDR3 DNA: TGTGCCAGCAGCTTTACGGGACAGGGAGATGGCTACACCTTC
CDR3 protein: CASSFTGQGDGYTF
CDR3 length: 14
J gene: TRBJ1-2
D gene: TRBD1
clone size: few
V gene: TRBV9